These 12 T cell receptor beta chains originate from one sample sequenced in a study of T cell responses to AZD1222 COVID-19 vaccine. The data were produced by immunoSEQ multiplex PCR, yet TCRdb's version contains in-frame clones alone and is incomplete. The sample yields more than 95,000 clones, more than 85% seen once. The source material was peripheral blood, sampled on day 0 of MenACWY control vaccination. The receptor source for this set is an adult in good health.

The chain joins TRBV25-1 to TRBJ1-1, with D maybe TRBD1 (5 bases). CDR1 and CDR2 from the germline V gene are MGHDK and SYGVNS. V was shortened by 0 bases and J by 1 base, with 12 bases between the two germline ends. This CDR3 spans 16 amino acids. Here the CDR3 DNA reads TGTGCCAGCAGTGAATACGGGGCAGGTCAGAACACTGAAGCTTTCTTT. It specifies CASSEYGAGQNTEAFF.

The chain has TRBV12-3 or TRBV12-4 and TRBJ2-1, with D perhaps assigned TRBD1 or TRBD2 (5 bases each). The CDR3 contains 13 residues. Trimming stripped 7 bases from V and 7 bases from J, with 14 bases between. The CDR3 spells CASNQREGNEQFF. The DNA for the CDR3 is TGTGCCAGCAACCAGAGAGAGGGGAATGAGCAGTTCTTC.

The gene calls are TRBV30 and TRBJ2-3, with 10 bases identical to TRBD2. The CDR3 spans 17 residues. The trim removed 4 bases at V and 8 bases at J, leaving 18 bases unmatched. The germline V gene encodes CDR1 GTSNPN and CDR2 SVGIG (reference sequence). The CDR3 region has the DNA TGTGCCTGGATGGGGCCGAACCTAGCGGGAGTTGGGGGTACGCAGTATTTT. This encodes CAWMGPNLAGVGGTQYF.

V and J are TRBV4-3 and TRBJ2-2; perhaps TRBD2 as D (6 bases). The V gene lost 0 bases and the J gene lost 7 bases, with 18 bases spanning the gap. This CDR3 spans 17 amino acids. Germline values: CDR1 LGHNA, CDR2 YSLEER. The CDR3 DNA is TGCGCCAGCAGCCAAGAAGTAGGGGACGCGGGGTACGGGGAGCTGTTTTTT. It yields the protein CASSQEVGDAGYGELFF.

This chain connects TRBV11-2 to TRBJ2-7; D not resolved. The CDR3 loop spans 13 amino acids. The V end was cut by 1 base, the J end by 0 bases, with 4 bases between. The germline gives CDR1 SGHAT, CDR2 FQNNGV. The CDR3 nucleotides are TGTGCCAGCAGCTTAGGGAGCTCCTACGAGCAGTACTTC. It codes for CASSLGSSYEQYF.

The chain uses TRBV7-9 and TRBJ2-1; TRBD2 matches 7 bases. The CDR3 spans 14 residues. V shed 3 bases and J 6 bases; nucleotides not matched to a gene: 5. Germline V gene sequence: CDR1 SEHNR, CDR2 FQNEAQ (reference sequence). The CDR3 nucleotides read TGTGCCAGCAGCTTTGCGGGAGCGGGCAATGAGCAGTTCTTC. Translated, it gives CASSFAGAGNEQFF.

The chain is built from TRBV6-5 and TRBJ1-3, with D maybe TRBD1 (5 bases). This CDR3 is built from 12 residues. Germline V gene lookup returns CDR1 MNHEY and CDR2 SVGAGI. Trimming removed 11 bases from V and 2 bases from J, with 10 bases in between. As DNA, the CDR3 is TGTGCCGGGGGGGGTGCTGGAAACACCATATATTTT. Translation gives CAGGGAGNTIYF.

The chain uses TRBV27 and TRBJ1-2, with D perhaps TRBD1 (5 bases). The germline V and J ends were trimmed by 1 base and 8 bases, with 17 bases remaining between them. In germline, CDR1 is MNHEY, CDR2 SMNVEV (reference sequence). The CDR3 runs to 15 residues. The CDR3 nucleotides read TGTGCCAGCAGTTTATTCCTCCGGGACCCCGGAGGCTACACCTTC. Translation: CASSLFLRDPGGYTF.

The rearrangement joins TRBV7-9 to TRBJ2-7, with 8 positions matching TRBD1. V trimming: 5 bases; J trimming: 0 bases; junction bases outside the gene matches: 12. The germline V gene encodes CDR1 SEHNR and CDR2 FQNEAQ (reference sequence). There are 17 residues in the CDR3. The CDR3 DNA follows: TGTGCCAGCAGCACAACGAACCGGGACAGGAGCTCCTACGAGCAGTACTTC. This codes for CASSTTNRDRSSYEQYF.

This chain joins TRBV4-1 and TRBJ1-1; no firm D call. V dropped 1 base and J dropped 0 bases, with 9 bases sitting between them. Looked up from germline, CDR1 is MGHRA and CDR2 is YSYEKL. The CDR3 extends over 15 amino acids. The DNA for the CDR3 is TGCGCCAGCAGCCAAGTGTTCGCCGTGAACACTGAAGCTTTCTTT. This sequence encodes CASSQVFAVNTEAFF.

CDR3 loop: CASKFLSQETQYF. The DNA for the CDR3 is TGTGCCAGCAAATTCCTTTCGCAAGAGACCCAGTACTTC. The chain combines TRBV27 with TRBJ2-5; D not resolved. The CDR3 contains 13 residues. Between the trimmed V and J ends, which lost 7 bases and 2 bases, there was a span of 11 bases. From germline, CDR1 is MNHEY and CDR2 SMNVEV (reference sequence).

The chain links TRBV6-1 to TRBJ2-1; 8 nucleotides match TRBD2. Germline V gives CDR1 MNHNS, CDR2 SASEGT. Losses at the gene ends were 1 base for V and 10 bases for J; bases not matched to a gene: 9. This CDR3 is 15 amino acids long. This CDR3 is CASSEDLAGSSEQFF. The CDR3 nucleotides are TGTGCCAGCAGTGAAGACCTAGCGGGTTCCTCGGAGCAGTTCTTC.